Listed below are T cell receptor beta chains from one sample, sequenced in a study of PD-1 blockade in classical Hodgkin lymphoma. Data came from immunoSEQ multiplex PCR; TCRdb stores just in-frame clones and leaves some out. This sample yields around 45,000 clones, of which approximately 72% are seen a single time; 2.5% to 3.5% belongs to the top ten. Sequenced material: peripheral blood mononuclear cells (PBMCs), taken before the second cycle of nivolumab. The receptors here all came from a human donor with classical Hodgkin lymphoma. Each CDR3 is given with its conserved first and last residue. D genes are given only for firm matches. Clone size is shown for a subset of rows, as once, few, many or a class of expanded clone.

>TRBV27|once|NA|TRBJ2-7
CASSPNRQSSYEQYF
TGTGCCAGCAGTCCAAATCGACAGAGCTCCTACGAGCAGTACTTC
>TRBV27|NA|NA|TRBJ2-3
CASSVTNGDTQYF
TGTGCCAGCAGCGTAACAAATGGAGATACGCAGTATTTT
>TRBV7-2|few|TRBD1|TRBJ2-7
CASSQWTGPYEQYF
TGTGCCAGCAGTCAGTGGACAGGCCCCTACGAGCAGTACTTC
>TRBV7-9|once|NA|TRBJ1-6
CASSPLRTAISPLHF
TGTGCCAGCAGCCCCTTAAGGACAGCGATTTCACCCCTCCACTTT
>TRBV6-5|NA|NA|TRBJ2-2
CASSLSPGSAGELFF
TGTGCCAGCAGTCTATCCCCCGGGAGCGCCGGGGAGCTGTTTTTT
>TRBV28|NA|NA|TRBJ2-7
CASSLGTFYEQYF
TGTGCCAGCAGTTTAGGTACCTTCTACGAGCAGTACTTC
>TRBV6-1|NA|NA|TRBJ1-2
CASIGSKNYGYTF
TGTGCCAGCATCGGCAGTAAAAACTATGGCTACACCTTC
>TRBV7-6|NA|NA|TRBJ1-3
CASSRGGHSGNTIYF
TGTGCCAGCAGCCGCGGGGGCCACTCTGGAAACACCATATATTTT
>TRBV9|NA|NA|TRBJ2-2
CASSVVVGTTGELFF
TGTGCCAGCAGCGTAGTCGTGGGGACCACCGGGGAGCTGTTTTTT
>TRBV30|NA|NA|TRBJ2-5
CAWSVGLVTETQYF
TGTGCCTGGAGTGTCGGGCTAGTTACAGAGACCCAGTACTTC
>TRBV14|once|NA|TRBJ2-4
CASSRSPGTLGIQYF
TGTGCCAGCAGCCGCAGCCCCGGGACCCTTGGCATTCAGTACTTC
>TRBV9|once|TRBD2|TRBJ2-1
CASSVELAGSKNEQFF
TGTGCCAGCAGCGTAGAGCTAGCGGGAAGTAAGAATGAGCAGTTCTTC
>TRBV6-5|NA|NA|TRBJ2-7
CASSTGTYEQYF
TGTGCCAGCAGTACAGGTACCTACGAGCAGTACTTC
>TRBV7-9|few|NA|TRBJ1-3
CASSLATQRGNTIYF
TGTGCCAGCAGCTTAGCAACCCAGAGGGGAAACACCATATATTTT
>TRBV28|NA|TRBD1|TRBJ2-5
CASSWRQGYQETQYF
TGTGCCAGCAGTTGGCGACAGGGGTACCAAGAGACCCAGTACTTC
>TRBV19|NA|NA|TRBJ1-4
CASSIGGNEKLFF
TGTGCCAGTAGTATAGGCGGAAACGAAAAACTGTTTTTT
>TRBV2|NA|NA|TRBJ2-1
CASDLKGWSNEQFF
TGTGCCAGCGATCTTAAGGGATGGTCGAATGAGCAGTTCTTC
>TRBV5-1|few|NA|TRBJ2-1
CASSLVTEREQFF
TGCGCCAGCAGCTTGGTGACGGAACGCGAACAGTTCTTC
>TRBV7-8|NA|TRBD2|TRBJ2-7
CASSFRTSSYEQYF
TGTGCCAGCAGCTTTAGGACTAGCTCCTACGAGCAGTACTTC
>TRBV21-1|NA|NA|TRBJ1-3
CASSRLRSTSSGNTIYF
TGTGCCAGCAGCAGACTTAGGAGCACCTCCTCTGGAAACACCATATATTTT
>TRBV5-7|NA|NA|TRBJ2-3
CASSLVGYGADTQYF
TGTGCCAGCAGCTTGGTAGGGTATGGAGCAGATACGCAGTATTTT
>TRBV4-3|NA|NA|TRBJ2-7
CASSQDIKRVSPSYEQYF
TGCGCCAGCAGCCAAGATATTAAGCGGGTTTCTCCCTCCTACGAGCAGTACTTC
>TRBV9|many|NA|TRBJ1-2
CASSGSRGRDNYGYTF
TGTGCCAGCAGCGGTAGCCGGGGCAGAGATAACTATGGCTACACCTTC
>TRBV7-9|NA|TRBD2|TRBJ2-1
CASSSTVPGSGRVEQFF
TGTGCCAGCAGCTCCACAGTCCCAGGGAGCGGGAGGGTCGAGCAGTTCTTC
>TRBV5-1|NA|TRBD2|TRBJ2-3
CASSYSGGAPSEYF
TGCGCCAGCAGCTATAGCGGGGGGGCCCCCTCCGAGTATTTT
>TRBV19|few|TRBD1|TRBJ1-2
CASSAGTALPYGYTF
TGTGCCAGTAGTGCGGGGACAGCACTTCCCTATGGCTACACCTTC
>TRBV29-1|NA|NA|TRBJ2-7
CSVRSRSISSYEQYF
TGCAGCGTTCGAAGCAGGTCAATTTCTTCCTACGAGCAGTACTTC
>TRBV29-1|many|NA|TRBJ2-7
CSAHRGGSYEQYF
TGCAGCGCCCACAGGGGAGGCTCCTACGAGCAGTACTTC
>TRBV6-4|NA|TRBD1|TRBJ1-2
CASSPDRAGGYTF
TGTGCCAGCAGTCCAGACAGGGCGGGCGGCTACACCTTC
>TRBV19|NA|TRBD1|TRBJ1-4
CASSTTGAPNEKLFF
TGTGCCAGTAGTACAACAGGGGCCCCTAATGAAAAACTGTTTTTT
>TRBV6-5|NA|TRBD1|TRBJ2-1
CASSSWDSYNEQFF
TGTGCCAGCAGTTCATGGGACAGCTACAATGAGCAGTTCTTC
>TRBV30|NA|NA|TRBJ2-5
CAFTGHRGAQETQYF
TGTGCCTTCACGGGGCATCGGGGGGCGCAAGAGACCCAGTACTTC
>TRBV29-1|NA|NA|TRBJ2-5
CSVEGQGKETQYF
TGCAGCGTTGAAGGGCAGGGAAAAGAGACCCAGTACTTC
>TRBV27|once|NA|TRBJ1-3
CASSPSRRTGGNTIYF
TGTGCCAGCAGTCCCTCCAGGAGGACGGGTGGAAACACCATATATTTT
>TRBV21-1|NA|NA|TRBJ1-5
CASTNRDGENQPQHF
TGTGCCAGCACCAACCGGGACGGCGAAAATCAGCCCCAGCATTTT
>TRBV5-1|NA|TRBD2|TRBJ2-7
CASSLGLAGAYEQYF
TGCGCCAGCAGCTTGGGGCTAGCGGGGGCTTACGAGCAGTACTTC
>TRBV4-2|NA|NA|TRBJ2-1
CASSQDKRMGAINEQFF
TGTGCCAGCAGCCAAGATAAGCGTATGGGAGCAATCAATGAGCAGTTCTTC
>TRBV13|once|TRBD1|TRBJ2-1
CASSIRGHDEQFF
TGTGCCAGCAGCATTAGGGGGCACGATGAGCAGTTCTTC
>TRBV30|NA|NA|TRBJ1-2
CAWSPGGYGYTF
TGTGCCTGGAGCCCCGGAGGCTATGGCTACACCTTC
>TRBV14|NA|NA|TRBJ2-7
CASSQAGLGTYEQYF
TGTGCCAGCAGCCAAGCTGGGTTGGGGACCTACGAGCAGTACTTC
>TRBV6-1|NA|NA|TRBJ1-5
CASVEGYSNQPQHF
TGTGCCAGCGTCGAGGGTTATAGCAATCAGCCCCAGCATTTT
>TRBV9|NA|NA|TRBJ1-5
CASSVGVGSSQPQHF
TGTGCCAGCAGCGTAGGAGTTGGGTCTAGTCAGCCCCAGCATTTT
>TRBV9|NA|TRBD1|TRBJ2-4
CASSVGQGGNIQYF
TGTGCCAGCAGCGTGGGACAGGGAGGGAACATTCAGTACTTC
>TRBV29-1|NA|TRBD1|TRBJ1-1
CSVAGGAVPEAFF
TGCAGCGTTGCAGGGGGCGCCGTGCCTGAAGCTTTCTTT
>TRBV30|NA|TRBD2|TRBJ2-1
CAWSVGPGLGTAEQFF
TGTGCCTGGAGCGTAGGGCCGGGACTAGGGACTGCAGAGCAGTTCTTC
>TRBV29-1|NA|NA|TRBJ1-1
CSGNRAVNTEAFF
TGCAGCGGCAATAGGGCGGTGAACACTGAAGCTTTCTTT
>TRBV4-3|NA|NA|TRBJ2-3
CASSLLPGSTDTQYF
TGCGCCAGCAGCCTTCTTCCGGGATCGACAGATACGCAGTATTTT
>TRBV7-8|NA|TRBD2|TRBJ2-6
CASSLSGRVISGANVLTF
TGTGCCAGCAGCCTCAGCGGGAGGGTGATCTCTGGGGCCAACGTCCTGACTTTC
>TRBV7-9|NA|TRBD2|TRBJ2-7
CASSPPGTSGPSYEQYF
TGTGCCAGCAGCCCCCCCGGGACTAGCGGTCCCTCCTACGAGCAGTACTTC
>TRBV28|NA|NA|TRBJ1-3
CASSLGRYSGNTIYF
TGTGCCAGCAGCCTTGGACGGTACTCTGGAAACACCATATATTTT
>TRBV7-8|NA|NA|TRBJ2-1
CASSLTYTEQFF
TGTGCCAGCAGCCTCACTTACACTGAGCAGTTCTTC
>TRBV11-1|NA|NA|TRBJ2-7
CASSPTGSTPYEQYF
TGTGCCAGCAGCCCCACGGGGAGTACTCCCTACGAGCAGTACTTC